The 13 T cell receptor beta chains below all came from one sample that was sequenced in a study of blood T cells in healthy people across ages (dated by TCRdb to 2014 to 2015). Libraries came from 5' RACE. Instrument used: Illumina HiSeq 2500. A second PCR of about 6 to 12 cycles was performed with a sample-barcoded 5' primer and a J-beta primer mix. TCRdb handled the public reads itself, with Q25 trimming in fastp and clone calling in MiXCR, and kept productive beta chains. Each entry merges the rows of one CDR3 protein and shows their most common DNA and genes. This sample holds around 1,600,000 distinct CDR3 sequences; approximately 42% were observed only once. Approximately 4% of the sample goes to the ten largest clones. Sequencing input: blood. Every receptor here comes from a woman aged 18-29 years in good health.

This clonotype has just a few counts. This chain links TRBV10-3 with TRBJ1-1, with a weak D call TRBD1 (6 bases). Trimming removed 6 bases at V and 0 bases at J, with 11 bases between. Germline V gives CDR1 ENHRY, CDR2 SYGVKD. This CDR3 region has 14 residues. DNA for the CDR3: TGTGCCATCAGAATACAGGGTATGAACACTGAAGCTTTCTTT. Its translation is CAIRIQGMNTEAFF.

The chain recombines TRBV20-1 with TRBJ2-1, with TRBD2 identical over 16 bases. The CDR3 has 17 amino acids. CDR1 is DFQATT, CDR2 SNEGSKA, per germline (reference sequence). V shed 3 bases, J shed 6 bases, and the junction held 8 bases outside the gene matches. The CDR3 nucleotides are TGCAGTGCTAGGACGGGACTAGCGGGGGGGTTCTGCAATGAGCAGTTCTTC. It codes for CSARTGLAGGFCNEQFF.

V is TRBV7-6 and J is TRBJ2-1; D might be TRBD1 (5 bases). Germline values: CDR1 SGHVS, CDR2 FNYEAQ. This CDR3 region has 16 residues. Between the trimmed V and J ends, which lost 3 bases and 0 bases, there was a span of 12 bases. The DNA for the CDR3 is TGTGCCAGCAGCTTGGAAGGGGAAAGCTCCTACAATGAGCAGTTCTTC. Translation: CASSLEGESSYNEQFF.

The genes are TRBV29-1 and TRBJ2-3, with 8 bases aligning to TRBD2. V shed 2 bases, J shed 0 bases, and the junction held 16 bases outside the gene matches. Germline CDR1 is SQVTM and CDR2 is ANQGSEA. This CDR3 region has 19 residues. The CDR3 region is CSVELGGQREYSSTDTQYF. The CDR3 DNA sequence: TGCAGCGTTGAACTGGGGGGGCAGCGGGAGTACTCTAGCACAGATACGCAGTATTTT.

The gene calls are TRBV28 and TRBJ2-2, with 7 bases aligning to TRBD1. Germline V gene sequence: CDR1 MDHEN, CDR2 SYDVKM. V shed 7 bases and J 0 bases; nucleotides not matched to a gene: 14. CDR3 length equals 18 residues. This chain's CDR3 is CASNGQDPDRANTGELFF. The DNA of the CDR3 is TGTGCCAGCAATGGACAGGACCCTGATCGCGCGAACACCGGGGAGCTGTTTTTT. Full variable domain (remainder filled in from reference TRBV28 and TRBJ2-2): DVKVTQSSRYLVKRTGEKVFLECVQDMDHENMFWYRQDPGLGLRLIYFSYDVKMKEKGDIPEGYSVSREKKERFSLILESASTNQTSMYLCASNGQDPDRANTGELFFGEGSRLTVL.

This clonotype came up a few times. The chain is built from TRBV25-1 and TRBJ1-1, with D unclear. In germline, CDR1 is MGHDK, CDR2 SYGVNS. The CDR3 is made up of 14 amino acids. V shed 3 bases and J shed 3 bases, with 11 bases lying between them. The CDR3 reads CASSDAGGDTEAFF. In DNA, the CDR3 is TGTGCCAGCAGTGATGCGGGTGGGGACACTGAAGCTTTCTTT.

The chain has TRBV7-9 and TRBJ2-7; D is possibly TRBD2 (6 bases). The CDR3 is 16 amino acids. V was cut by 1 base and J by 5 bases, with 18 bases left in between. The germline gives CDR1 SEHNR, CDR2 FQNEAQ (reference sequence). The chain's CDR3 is CASSLGGDLRSDEQYF. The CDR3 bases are TGTGCCAGCAGCTTAGGGGGGGATCTCCGTTCGGACGAGCAGTACTTC.

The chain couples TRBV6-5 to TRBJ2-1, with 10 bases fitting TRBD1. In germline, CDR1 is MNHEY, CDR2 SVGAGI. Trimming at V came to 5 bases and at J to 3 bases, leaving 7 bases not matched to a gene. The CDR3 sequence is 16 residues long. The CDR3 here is CASSHYGQGGYNEQFF. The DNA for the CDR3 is TGTGCCAGCAGTCACTATGGACAGGGGGGCTACAATGAGCAGTTCTTC.

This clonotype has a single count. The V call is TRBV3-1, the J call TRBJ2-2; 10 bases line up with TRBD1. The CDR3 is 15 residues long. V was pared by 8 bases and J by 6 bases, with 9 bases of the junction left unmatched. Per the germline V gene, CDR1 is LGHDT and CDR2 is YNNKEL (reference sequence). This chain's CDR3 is CASSYGQGESGELFF. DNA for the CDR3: TGTGCCAGCTCCTACGGACAGGGGGAATCCGGGGAGCTGTTTTTT.

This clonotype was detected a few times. The CDR3 region has the DNA TGTGCCAGCAGTTTATTTCGGGAGTCCTACGAGCAGTACTTC. This gives the protein CASSLFRESYEQYF. The chain carries TRBV27 and TRBJ2-7; D is possibly TRBD2 (6 bases). CDR1 and CDR2 (germline): MNHEY, SMNVEV (reference sequence). V lost 1 base, J lost 1 base, and 8 bases lay in between. The CDR3 consists of 14 residues.

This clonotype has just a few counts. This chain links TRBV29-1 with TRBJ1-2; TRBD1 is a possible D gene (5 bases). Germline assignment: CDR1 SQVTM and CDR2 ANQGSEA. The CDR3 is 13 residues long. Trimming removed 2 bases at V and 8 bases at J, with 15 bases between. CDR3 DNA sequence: TGCAGCGTTGAAAGCGAAGCAGGGAACGGCTACACCTTC. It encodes CSVESEAGNGYTF.

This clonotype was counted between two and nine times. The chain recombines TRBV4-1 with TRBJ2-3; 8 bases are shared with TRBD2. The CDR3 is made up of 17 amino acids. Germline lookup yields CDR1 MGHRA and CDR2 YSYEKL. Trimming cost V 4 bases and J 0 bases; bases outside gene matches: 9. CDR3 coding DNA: TGCGCCAGCAGCCGTTACGTAGCGGGGTACAGCACAGATACGCAGTATTTT. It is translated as CASSRYVAGYSTDTQYF.

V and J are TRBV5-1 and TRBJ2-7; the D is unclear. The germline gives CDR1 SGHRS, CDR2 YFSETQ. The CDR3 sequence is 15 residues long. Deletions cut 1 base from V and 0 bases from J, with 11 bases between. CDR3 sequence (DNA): TGCGCCAGCAGCTTGTTCACTGGTAGCTCCTACGAGCAGTACTTC. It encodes CASSLFTGSSYEQYF. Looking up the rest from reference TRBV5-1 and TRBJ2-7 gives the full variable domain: KAGVTQTPRYLIKTRGQQVTLSCSPISGHRSVSWYQQTPGQGLQFLFEYFSETQRNKGNFPGRFSGRQFSNSRSEMNVSTLELGDSALYLCASSLFTGSSYEQYFGPGTRLTVT.